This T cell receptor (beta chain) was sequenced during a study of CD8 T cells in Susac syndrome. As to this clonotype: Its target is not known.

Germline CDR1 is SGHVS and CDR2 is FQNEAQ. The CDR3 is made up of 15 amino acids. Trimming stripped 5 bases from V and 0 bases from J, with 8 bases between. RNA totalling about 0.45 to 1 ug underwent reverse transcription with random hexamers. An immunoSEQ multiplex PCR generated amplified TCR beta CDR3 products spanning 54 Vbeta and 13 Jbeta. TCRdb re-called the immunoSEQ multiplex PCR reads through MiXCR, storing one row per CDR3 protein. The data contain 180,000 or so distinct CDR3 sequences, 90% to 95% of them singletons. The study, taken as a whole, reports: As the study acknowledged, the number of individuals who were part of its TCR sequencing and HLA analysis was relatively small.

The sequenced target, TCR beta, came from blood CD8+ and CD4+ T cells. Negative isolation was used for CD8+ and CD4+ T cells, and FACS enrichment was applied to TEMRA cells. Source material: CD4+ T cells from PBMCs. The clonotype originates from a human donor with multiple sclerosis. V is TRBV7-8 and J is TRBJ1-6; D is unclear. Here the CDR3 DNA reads TGTGCCAGCAGCCTCAGTGACTCCTATAATTCACCCCTCCACTTT. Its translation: CASSLSDSYNSPLHF. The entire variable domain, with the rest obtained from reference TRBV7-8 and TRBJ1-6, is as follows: GAGVSQSPRYKVAKRGQDVALRCDPISGHVSLFWYQQALGQGPEFLTYFQNEAQLDKSGLPSDRFFAERPEGSVSTLKIQRTQQEDSAVYLCASSLSDSYNSPLHFGNGTRLTVT.